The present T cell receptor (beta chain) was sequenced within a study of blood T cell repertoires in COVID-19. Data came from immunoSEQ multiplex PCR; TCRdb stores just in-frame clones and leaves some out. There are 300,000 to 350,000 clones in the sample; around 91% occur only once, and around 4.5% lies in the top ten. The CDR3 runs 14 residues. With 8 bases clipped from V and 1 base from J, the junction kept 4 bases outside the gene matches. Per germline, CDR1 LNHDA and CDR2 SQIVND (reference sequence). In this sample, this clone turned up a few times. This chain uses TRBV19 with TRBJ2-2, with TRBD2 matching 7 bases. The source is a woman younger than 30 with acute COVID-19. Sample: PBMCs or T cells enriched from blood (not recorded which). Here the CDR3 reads CASAGRRNTGELFF. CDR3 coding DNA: TGTGCCAGTGCCGGGAGGCGGAACACCGGGGAGCTGTTTTTT.